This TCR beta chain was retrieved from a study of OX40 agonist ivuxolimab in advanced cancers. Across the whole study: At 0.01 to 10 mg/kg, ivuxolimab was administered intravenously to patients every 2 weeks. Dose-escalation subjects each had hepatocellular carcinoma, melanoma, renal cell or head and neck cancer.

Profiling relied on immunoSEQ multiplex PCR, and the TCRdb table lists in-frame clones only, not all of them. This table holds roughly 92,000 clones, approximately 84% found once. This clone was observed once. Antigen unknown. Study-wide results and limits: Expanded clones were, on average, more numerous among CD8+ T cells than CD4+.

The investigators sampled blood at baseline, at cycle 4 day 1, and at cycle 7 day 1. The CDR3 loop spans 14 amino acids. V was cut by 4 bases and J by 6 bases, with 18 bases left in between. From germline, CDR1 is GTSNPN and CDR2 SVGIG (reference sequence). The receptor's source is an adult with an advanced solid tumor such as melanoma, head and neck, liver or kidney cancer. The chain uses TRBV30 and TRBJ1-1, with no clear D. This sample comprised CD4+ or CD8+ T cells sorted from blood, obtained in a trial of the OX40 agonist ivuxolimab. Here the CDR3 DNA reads TGTGCCTGGAAGGTAACAGCCTCCCTCTCTGAAGCTTTCTTT. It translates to CAWKVTASLSEAFF.